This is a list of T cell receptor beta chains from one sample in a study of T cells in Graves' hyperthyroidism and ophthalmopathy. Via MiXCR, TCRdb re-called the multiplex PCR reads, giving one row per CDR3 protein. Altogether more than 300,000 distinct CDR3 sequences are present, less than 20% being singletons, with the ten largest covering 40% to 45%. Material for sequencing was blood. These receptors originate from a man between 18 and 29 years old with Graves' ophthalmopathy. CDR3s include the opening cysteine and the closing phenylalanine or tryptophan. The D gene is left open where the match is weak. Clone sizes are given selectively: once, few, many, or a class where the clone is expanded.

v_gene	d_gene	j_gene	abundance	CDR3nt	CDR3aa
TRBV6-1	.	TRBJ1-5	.	TGTGCCAGCAGTCCCATTTCCGGGCAGCCCCAGCATTTT	CASSPISGQPQHF
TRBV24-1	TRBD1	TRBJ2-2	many	TGTGCCACCAGTGGTGACAGGGAGAACACCGGGGAGCTGTTTTTT	CATSGDRENTGELFF
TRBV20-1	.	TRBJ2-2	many	TGCAGTGTGCGGGCAACCTCGGCCGGGGAGCTGTTTTTT	CSVRATSAGELFF
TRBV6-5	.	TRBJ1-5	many	TGTGCCAGCAGTTACACCTTTACGCTCCAGCCCCAGCATTTT	CASSYTFTLQPQHF
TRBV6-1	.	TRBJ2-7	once	TGTGCCAGCAGTGAAGGAGGCGGGCGGGAGCAGTACTTC	CASSEGGGREQYF
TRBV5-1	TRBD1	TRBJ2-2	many	TGCGCCAGCAGCTCTGGGACAGGGGGAGGAACCGGGGAGCTGTTTTTT	CASSSGTGGGTGELFF
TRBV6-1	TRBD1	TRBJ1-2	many	TGTGCCAGCAGCCAAGACAGGGGGTATAGTGGCTACACCTTC	CASSQDRGYSGYTF
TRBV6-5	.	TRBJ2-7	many	TGTGCCAGCAGTTACGGCCAGAACTACGAGCAGTACTTC	CASSYGQNYEQYF
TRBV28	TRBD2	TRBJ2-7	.	TGTGCCAGCAGTTTATTAGCGGGGTACGAGCAGTACTTC	CASSLLAGYEQYF
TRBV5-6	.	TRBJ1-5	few	TGTGCCAGCAGCACCGGATCGGGTCAGCCCCAGCATTTT	CASSTGSGQPQHF
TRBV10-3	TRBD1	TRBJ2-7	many	TGTGCCATCAGTGAGTACAGGGGGGCCTACGAGCAGTACTTC	CAISEYRGAYEQYF
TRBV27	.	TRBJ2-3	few	TGTGCCAGCACCCTAGGACAGCGCACAGATACGCAGTATTTT	CASTLGQRTDTQYF
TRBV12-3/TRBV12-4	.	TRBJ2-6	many	TGTGCCAGCAGTATCGGGACTGGGGCCTCTGGGGCCAACGTCCTGACTTTC	CASSIGTGASGANVLTF
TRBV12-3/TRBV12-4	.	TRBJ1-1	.	TGTGCCAGCAGTTTTACAGGGTGGACTGAAGCTTTCTTT	CASSFTGWTEAFF
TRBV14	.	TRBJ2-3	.	TGTGCCAGCAGCCAAGTCCTGATTACAGATACGCAGTATTTT	CASSQVLITDTQYF
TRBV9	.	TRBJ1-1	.	TGTGCCAGCAGCGTTGGGGGCCTAGAGGCTGAAGCTTTCTTT	CASSVGGLEAEAFF
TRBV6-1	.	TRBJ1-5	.	TGTGCCAGCAGTGGACTGGGGGAATATCAGCCCCAGCATTTT	CASSGLGEYQPQHF
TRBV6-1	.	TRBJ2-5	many	TGTGCCAGCAGTCCTGTCGGGGGACCTCAAGAGACCCAGTACTTC	CASSPVGGPQETQYF
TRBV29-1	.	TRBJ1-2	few	TGCAGCGTTGGGGCAGACTATGGCTACACCTTC	CSVGADYGYTF
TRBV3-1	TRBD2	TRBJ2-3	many	TGTGCCAGCAGCCAAGACCTAGCGGGGGGGCGTTCCACAGATACGCAGTATTTT	CASSQDLAGGRSTDTQYF
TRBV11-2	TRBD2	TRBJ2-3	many	TGTGCCAGCAGCCCCTTGACTAGCGGGGGGGCCAGAGATACGCAGTATTTT	CASSPLTSGGARDTQYF
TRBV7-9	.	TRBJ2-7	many	TGTGCCAGCAGCCCCGGGGCGGCCCAGCCTACCTACGAGCAGTACTTC	CASSPGAAQPTYEQYF